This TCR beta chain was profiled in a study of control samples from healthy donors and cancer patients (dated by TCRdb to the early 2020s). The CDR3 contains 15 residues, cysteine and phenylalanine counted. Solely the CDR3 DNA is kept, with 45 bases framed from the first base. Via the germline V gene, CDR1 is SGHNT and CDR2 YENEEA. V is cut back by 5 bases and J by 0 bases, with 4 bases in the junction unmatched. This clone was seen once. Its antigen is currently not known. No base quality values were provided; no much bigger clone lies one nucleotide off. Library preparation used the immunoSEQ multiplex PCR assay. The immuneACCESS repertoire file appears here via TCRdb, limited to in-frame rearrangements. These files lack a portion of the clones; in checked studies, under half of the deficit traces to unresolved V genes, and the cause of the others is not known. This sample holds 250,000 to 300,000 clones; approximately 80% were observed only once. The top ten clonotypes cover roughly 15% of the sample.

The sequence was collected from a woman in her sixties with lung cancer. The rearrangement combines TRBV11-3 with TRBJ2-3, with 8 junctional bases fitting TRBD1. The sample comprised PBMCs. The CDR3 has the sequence CASSRTGSSTDTQYF. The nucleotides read TGTGCCAGCAGCCGGACAGGGTCTAGCACAGATACGCAGTATTTT. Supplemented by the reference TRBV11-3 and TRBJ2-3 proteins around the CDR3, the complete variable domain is EAGVVQSPRYKIIEKKQPVAFWCNPISGHNTLYWYLQNLGQGPELLIRYENEEAVDDSQLPKDRFSAERLKGVDSTLKIQPAELGDSAVYLCASSRTGSSTDTQYFGPGTRLTVL.